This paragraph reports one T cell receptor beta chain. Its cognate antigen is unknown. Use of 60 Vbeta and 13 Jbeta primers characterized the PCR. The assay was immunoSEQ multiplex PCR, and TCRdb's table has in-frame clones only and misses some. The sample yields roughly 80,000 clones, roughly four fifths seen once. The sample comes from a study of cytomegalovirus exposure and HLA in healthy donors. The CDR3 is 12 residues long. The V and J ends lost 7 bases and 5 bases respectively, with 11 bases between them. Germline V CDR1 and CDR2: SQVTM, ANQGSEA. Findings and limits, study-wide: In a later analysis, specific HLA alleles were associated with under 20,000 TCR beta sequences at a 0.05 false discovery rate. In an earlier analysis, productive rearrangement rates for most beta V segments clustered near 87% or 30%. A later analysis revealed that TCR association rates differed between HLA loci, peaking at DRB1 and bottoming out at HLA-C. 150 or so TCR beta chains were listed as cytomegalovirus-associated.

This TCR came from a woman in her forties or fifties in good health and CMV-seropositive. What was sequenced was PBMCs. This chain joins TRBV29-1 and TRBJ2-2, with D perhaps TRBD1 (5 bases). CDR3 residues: CSGCRTTGELFF. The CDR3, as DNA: TGCAGCGGTTGCAGGACAACCGGGGAGCTGTTTTTT.